These T cell receptor beta chains were read from a single sample in a study of cytomegalovirus exposure and HLA in healthy donors. Profiling relied on immunoSEQ multiplex PCR, and the TCRdb table lists in-frame clones only, not all of them. This sample has around 190,000 clones, with 75% to 90% found just once. The sample comprised PBMCs. Every receptor here comes from a woman aged 25 to 45 in good health and CMV-seronegative. The CDR3 runs from the conserved cysteine through the conserved F or W. D genes are given only for firm matches. Size is stated for part of the rows, as once, few or many counts, or as a class when the clone is expanded.

TRBV14	-	TRBJ2-2	-	CASSPYPGRGPRNGELFF	TGTGCCAGCAGCCCCTATCCCGGGAGGGGGCCCCGGAACGGGGAGCTGTTTTTT
TRBV29-1	once	TRBJ2-5	TRBD1	CSVEDPAGGVETQYF	TGCAGCGTTGAAGATCCCGCAGGGGGTGTAGAGACCCAGTACTTC
TRBV2	few	TRBJ2-1	TRBD1	CASRLRTGGPYNEQFF	TGTGCCAGCAGGCTACGGACAGGGGGCCCCTACAATGAGCAGTTCTTC
TRBV19	few	TRBJ2-2	-	CASSIQTNTGELFF	TGTGCCAGTAGTATCCAAACGAACACCGGGGAGCTGTTTTTT
TRBV6-1	-	TRBJ2-4	TRBD2	CASSAWTSGVAKNIQYF	TGTGCCAGCAGTGCCTGGACTAGCGGAGTAGCCAAAAACATTCAGTACTTC
TRBV2	-	TRBJ1-1	-	CAGGRVDTEAFF	TGTGCCGGTGGCAGGGTGGACACTGAAGCTTTCTTT
TRBV5-1	-	TRBJ2-3	TRBD2	CASSSGLAGTGDTQYF	TGCGCCAGCAGCTCGGGACTAGCGGGAACGGGAGATACGCAGTATTTT
TRBV28	-	TRBJ2-7	TRBD1	CASRDRGRYEQYF	TGTGCCAGCCGGGACAGGGGGCGATACGAGCAGTACTTC
TRBV5-1	-	TRBJ1-1	-	CASSLLGVKNTEAFF	TGCGCCAGCAGCTTGCTGGGAGTCAAGAACACTGAAGCTTTCTTT
TRBV19	-	TRBJ2-2	TRBD1	CATMDPGQGITGELFF	TGTGCCACCATGGACCCGGGACAGGGCATCACCGGGGAGCTGTTTTTT
TRBV5-6	-	TRBJ2-7	-	CASSHPPYGSPYEQYF	TGTGCCAGCAGCCACCCTCCCTACGGGTCTCCCTACGAGCAGTACTTC
TRBV4-1	once	TRBJ2-2	-	CASSQGPGSTGQGTGELFF	TGCGCCAGCAGCCAAGGGCCAGGGTCGACAGGTCAAGGGACCGGGGAGCTGTTTTTT
TRBV6-5	-	TRBJ2-7	TRBD1	CASRDWRQGAEQYF	TGTGCCAGCAGGGACTGGAGACAGGGGGCCGAGCAGTACTTC
TRBV2	once	TRBJ2-2	-	CASRRVMDTGELFF	TGTGCCAGTCGGAGGGTGATGGACACCGGGGAGCTGTTTTTT
TRBV6-4	-	TRBJ2-7	-	CASRHPQGTPHSYEQYF	TGTGCCAGCAGACACCCGCAAGGGACTCCCCACTCCTATGAGCAGTACTTC
TRBV2	-	TRBJ1-5	-	CASSSRTVISQPQHF	TGTGCCAGCAGTTCCAGGACAGTGATAAGTCAGCCCCAGCATTTT
TRBV5-1	-	TRBJ1-1	TRBD1	CASSSRTGDTEAFF	TGCGCCAGCAGCTCGAGAACAGGGGACACTGAAGCTTTCTTT
TRBV19	-	TRBJ1-5	-	CASSSTAGSGQPQHF	TGTGCCAGTAGTTCCACGGCCGGGAGTGGACAGCCCCAGCATTTT
TRBV29-1	-	TRBJ2-1	TRBD2	CSVQGTSGKIFAEQFF	TGCAGCGTCCAAGGGACTAGCGGGAAGATCTTCGCTGAGCAGTTCTTC
TRBV6-1	once	TRBJ2-3	TRBD1	CASSAGTVTDTQYF	TGTGCCAGCAGTGCCGGGACAGTCACAGATACGCAGTATTTT
TRBV28	-	TRBJ1-2	TRBD1	CASSSGSTGWGYTF	TGTGCCAGCAGTTCCGGCTCGACAGGGTGGGGCTACACCTTC
TRBV10-3	-	TRBJ2-1	TRBD2	CAIRRTSGDNEQFF	TGTGCCATCCGCCGGACTAGCGGAGACAATGAGCAGTTCTTC
TRBV7-8	-	TRBJ2-1	TRBD2	CASSFVRGGQVVQFF	TGTGCCAGCAGCTTTGTCCGGGGGGGCCAAGTCGTGCAGTTCTTC
TRBV5-1	-	TRBJ2-6	-	CASSPQGSGANVLTF	TGCGCCAGCAGCCCCCAGGGCTCTGGGGCCAACGTCCTGACTTTC
TRBV6-1	once	TRBJ1-6	-	CASSEEGGGRSPLHF	TGTGCCAGCAGTGAAGAGGGGGGGGGACGTTCACCCCTCCACTTT
TRBV19	few	TRBJ1-1	-	CASSISAVNTEAFF	TGTGCCAGTAGTATAAGTGCAGTGAACACTGAAGCTTTCTTT
TRBV5-1	-	TRBJ2-5	TRBD2	CASSPNPSGTEETQYF	TGCGCCAGCAGCCCCAACCCTAGCGGGACGGAAGAGACCCAGTACTTC
TRBV20-1	-	TRBJ2-3	-	CSASRGDTQYF	TGCAGTGCTAGTAGAGGGGATACGCAGTATTTT
TRBV7-9	-	TRBJ1-6	-	CASSLDTYNSPLHF	TGTGCCAGCAGCTTAGACACCTATAATTCACCCCTCCACTTT
TRBV5-1	-	TRBJ2-3	-	CASSLEQRTDTQYF	TGCGCCAGCAGCTTGGAACAGCGCACAGATACGCAGTATTTT
TRBV18	-	TRBJ2-1	TRBD2	CASSPPTSGRNEQFF	TGTGCCAGCTCACCACCGACTAGCGGGAGAAATGAGCAGTTCTTC
TRBV29-1	-	TRBJ2-1	TRBD2	CSVSYSGRESEQFF	TGCAGCGTTTCCTACTCGGGGAGGGAGAGTGAGCAGTTCTTC
TRBV6-6	few	TRBJ1-2	-	CATSEQYGYTF	TGTGCCACTTCGGAACAGTATGGCTACACCTTC
TRBV6-5	-	TRBJ2-7	TRBD2	CASSPPSGSYEQYF	TGTGCCAGCAGTCCCCCTAGCGGGAGTTACGAGCAGTACTTC
TRBV14	-	TRBJ2-6	-	CASSQDRGTGANVLTF	TGTGCCAGCAGCCAAGATCGAGGGACTGGGGCCAACGTCCTGACTTTC
TRBV9	-	TRBJ1-1	TRBD1	CAGSPRTGMNTEAFF	TGTGCCGGCAGCCCCAGGACAGGGATGAACACTGAAGCTTTCTTT
TRBV29-1	-	TRBJ2-5	-	CSVEASQETQYF	TGCAGCGTTGAGGCCAGCCAAGAGACCCAGTACTTC